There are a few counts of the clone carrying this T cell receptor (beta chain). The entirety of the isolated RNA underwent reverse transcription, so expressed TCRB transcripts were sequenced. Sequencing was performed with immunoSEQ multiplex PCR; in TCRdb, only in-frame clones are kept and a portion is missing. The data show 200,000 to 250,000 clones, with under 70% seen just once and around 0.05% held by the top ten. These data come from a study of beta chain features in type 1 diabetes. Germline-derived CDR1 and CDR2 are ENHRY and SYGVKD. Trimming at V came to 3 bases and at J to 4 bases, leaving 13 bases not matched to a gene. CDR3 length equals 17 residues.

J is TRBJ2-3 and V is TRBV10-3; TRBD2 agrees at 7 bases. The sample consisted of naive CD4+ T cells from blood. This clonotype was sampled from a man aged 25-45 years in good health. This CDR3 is CAISDLRGASGPDTQYF. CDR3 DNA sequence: TGTGCCATCAGTGACCTTAGAGGGGCTAGCGGACCAGATACGCAGTATTTT.